This TCR beta chain was obtained from a study of T cells in tuberculosis. General study points: The stringent gate may have excluded weak CD1B-GMM tetramer binders.

After thawing and overnight rest, PBMC were stained with GMM-loaded CD1B tetramer, viability dye and anti-CD3 for sorting. C32 glucose monomycolate from Rhodococcus equi was loaded onto the CD1B tetramers. Before cryopreservation, the sorted PBMC lost their CD14-expressing monocytes. Germline assignment: CDR1 MNHEY and CDR2 SMNVEV (reference sequence). Trimming took off 3 bases at V and 3 bases at J, with 11 bases between the two ends. This CDR3 spans 14 amino acids. No alpha-beta pairing information exists for these sequences. Clones were sequenced by immunoSEQ multiplex PCR, and TCRdb holds only the in-frame ones, with some missing. This sample has nearly 60,000 clones, with roughly 86% found just once.

The sequence derives from an adult woman with latent tuberculosis. The sequenced sample consisted of CD1b-GMM tetramer-negative cells sorted from PBMCs. The chain couples TRBV27 to TRBJ1-1, with D possibly TRBD1 on 5 matching bases. The CDR3 nucleotides read TGTGCCAGCAGTTTGGCGGGGGGGGACACTGAAGCTTTCTTT. Encoded protein: CASSLAGGDTEAFF.